The sequence of this T cell receptor (beta chain) was determined in a study of blood T cells in healthy people across ages. The CDR3 is 15 amino acids. Germline V gene lookup returns CDR1 MGHRA and CDR2 YSYEKL. With 2 bases removed from V and 0 bases from J, the gap between germline ends came to 8 bases. Next came a second PCR, run for about 6 to 11 cycles, which used a sample-barcoded 5' primer along with a J-beta primer mix. Each CDR3 protein is one row after TCRdb ran MiXCR on the 5' RACE reads. The repertoire holds around 2 million distinct CDR3 sequences, with approximately 40% as singletons. This TCR was recovered from a human donor in good health. This rearrangement joins TRBV4-1 to TRBJ1-5; D call uncertain. Sequencing used blood. This CDR3 is CASSQWLFSNQPQHF. CDR3 nucleotides: TGCGCCAGCAGCCAATGGTTGTTTAGCAATCAGCCCCAGCATTTT.